A single sample gave rise to the 10 T cell receptor beta chains below, sequenced in a study of high-grade serous ovarian cancer treatment subgroups. Generated by immunoSEQ multiplex PCR, the TCRdb table keeps only in-frame clones and is missing some. The data hold 15,000 to 20,000 clones, with approximately 81% observed a single time. Tumor samples were obtained before definitive surgery or chemotherapy. The material sequenced was tumor tissue. Every receptor here comes from a human donor with high-grade serous ovarian cancer.

The rearrangement joins TRBV7-3 to TRBJ2-3; D may be TRBD2 (6 bases). Germline CDR1 reads SGHTA; CDR2 reads FQGTGA. Trimming left V 0 bases short and J 7 bases short, with 11 bases between. The CDR3 spans 14 residues. In nucleotides, the CDR3 is TGTGCCAGCAGCTTAACGGCGGGGCAGCATACGCAGTATTTT. Amino acid sequence: CASSLTAGQHTQYF.

The J gene is TRBJ1-5, the V gene TRBV10-2, with D uncertain. The CDR3 is 15 amino acids. Between the trimmed V and J ends, which lost 0 bases and 4 bases, there was a span of 10 bases. Germline V gives CDR1 WSHSY, CDR2 SAAADI. CDR3 sequence (DNA): TGCGCCAGCAGTGAGTCAAGGGAGCGGAATCAGCCCCAGCATTTT. It specifies CASSESRERNQPQHF.

The V and J genes are TRBV27 and TRBJ1-6; D call uncertain. V gave up 4 bases and J gave up 0 bases, with 10 bases separating them. Germline V lookup: CDR1 MNHEY, CDR2 SMNVEV (reference sequence). The length of the CDR3 is 16 residues. In DNA form, the CDR3 reads TGTGCCAGCAGTTCGGCGCCAAGCTCCTATAATTCACCCCTCCACTTT. This sequence encodes CASSSAPSSYNSPLHF.

The sample holds a few counts of this clone. The V call is TRBV7-3, the J call TRBJ2-3; the D call may be TRBD1 or TRBD2 (5 bases each). Germline V gene data show CDR1 as SGHTA and CDR2 as FQGTGA. V lost 5 bases, J lost 6 bases, and 15 bases lay in between. CDR3 size: 14 residues. The CDR3 coding sequence is TGTGCCAGCAGCCCAAGGGGCTGGGGGGATACGCAGTATTTT. Translated, it gives CASSPRGWGDTQYF.

The CDR3: CASSPAGYNEQFF. The CDR3 DNA reads as TGTGCCAGCTCACCAGCCGGCTACAATGAGCAGTTCTTC. V usage is TRBV18 and J usage is TRBJ2-1; D gene unclear. Germline loops: CDR1 KGHSH, CDR2 LQKENI. Trimming cost V 2 bases and J 3 bases, with 5 bases left between them. The CDR3 extends over 13 amino acids.

This chain joins TRBV29-1 and TRBJ2-1; D assignment may be TRBD1 or TRBD2 (5 bases each). Trimming left V 5 bases short and J 0 bases short, with 14 bases between. The CDR3 runs 15 residues. The germline V gene has CDR1 SQVTM and CDR2 ANQGSEA. For the CDR3, the DNA is TGCAGCGTTTTCCCCGGGGCGGCCTCCTACAATGAGCAGTTCTTC. Its translation: CSVFPGAASYNEQFF.

This clone has more than one count but fewer than ten. This chain links TRBV5-1 with TRBJ1-1; D call uncertain. The CDR3 loop spans 12 amino acids. The germline V gene has CDR1 SGHRS and CDR2 YFSETQ. V lost 0 bases to trimming and J lost 5 bases, with 5 bases between them. CDR3 nucleotides: TGCGCCAGCAGCTTGGACGGGACTGAAGCTTTCTTT. This sequence encodes CASSLDGTEAFF.

Written as DNA, the CDR3 is TGTGCCAGCAGCTTAGCCCCAGGTCCGAACACCGGGGAGCTGTTTTTT. Translating it yields CASSLAPGPNTGELFF. The chain has TRBV7-6 and TRBJ2-2; D is unclear. This CDR3 has 16 residues. Trimming cost V 0 bases and J 0 bases, with 8 bases left between them. CDR1 is SGHVS, CDR2 FNYEAQ, per germline.

This rearrangement joins TRBV7-2 to TRBJ2-3; 9 bases are shared with TRBD1. CDR3 length: 14 residues. CDR1 SGHTA and CDR2 FQGNSA come from the germline V gene. V shed 8 bases and J 0 bases; nucleotides not matched to a gene: 3. CDR3 sequence: CASRTGVSTDTQYF. Written as DNA, the CDR3 is TGTGCCAGCCGGACAGGGGTTAGCACAGATACGCAGTATTTT.

The chain's CDR3 is CASSYSVRGSEETQYF. Written as DNA, the CDR3 is TGTGCCAGCAGTTACTCAGTCCGGGGGAGTGAAGAGACCCAGTACTTC. V usage is TRBV6-6 and J usage is TRBJ2-5, with TRBD2 as a possible D gene (6 bases). The V and J ends lost 0 bases and 3 bases respectively, with 14 bases between them. This CDR3 is built from 16 residues. Germline CDR1 MNHNY, CDR2 SVGAGI (reference sequence).